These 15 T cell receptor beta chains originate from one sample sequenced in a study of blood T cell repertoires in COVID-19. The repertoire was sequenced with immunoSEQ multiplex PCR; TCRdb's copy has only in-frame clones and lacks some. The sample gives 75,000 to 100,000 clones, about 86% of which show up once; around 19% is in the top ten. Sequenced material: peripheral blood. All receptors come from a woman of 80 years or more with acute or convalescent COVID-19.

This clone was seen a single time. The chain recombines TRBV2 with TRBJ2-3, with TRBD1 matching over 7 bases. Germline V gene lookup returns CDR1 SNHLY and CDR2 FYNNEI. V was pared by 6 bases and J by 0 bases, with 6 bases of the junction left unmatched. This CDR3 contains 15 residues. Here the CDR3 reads CASSPRDSSTDTQYF. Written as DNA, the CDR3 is TGTGCCAGCAGCCCTAGGGACAGTAGCACAGATACGCAGTATTTT.

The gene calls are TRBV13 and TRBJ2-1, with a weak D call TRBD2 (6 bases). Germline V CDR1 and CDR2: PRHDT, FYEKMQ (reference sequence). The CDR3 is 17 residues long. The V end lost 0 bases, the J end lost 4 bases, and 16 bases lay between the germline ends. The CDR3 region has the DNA TGTGCCAGCAGCTTAGGACTAGCCCCAGACCTTTACAATGAGCAGTTCTTC. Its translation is CASSLGLAPDLYNEQFF. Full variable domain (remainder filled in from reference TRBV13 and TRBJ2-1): AAGVIQSPRHLIKEKRETATLKCYPIPRHDTVYWYQQGPGQDPQFLISFYEKMQSDKGSIPDRFSAQQFSDYHSELNMSSLELGDSALYFCASSLGLAPDLYNEQFFGPGTRLTVL.

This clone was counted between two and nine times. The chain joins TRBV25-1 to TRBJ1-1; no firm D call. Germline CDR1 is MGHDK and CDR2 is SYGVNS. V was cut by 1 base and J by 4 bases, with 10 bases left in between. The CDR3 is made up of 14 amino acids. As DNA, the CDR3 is TGTGCCAGCAGTGAATCCGCGGGAAGCACTGAAGCTTTCTTT. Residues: CASSESAGSTEAFF.

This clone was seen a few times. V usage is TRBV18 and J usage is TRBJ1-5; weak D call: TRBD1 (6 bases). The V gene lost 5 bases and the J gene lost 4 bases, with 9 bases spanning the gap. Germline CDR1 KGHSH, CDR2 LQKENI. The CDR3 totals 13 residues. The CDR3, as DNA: TGTGCCAGCTCAGCAGACAGGAATCAGCCCCAGCATTTT. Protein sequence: CASSADRNQPQHF.

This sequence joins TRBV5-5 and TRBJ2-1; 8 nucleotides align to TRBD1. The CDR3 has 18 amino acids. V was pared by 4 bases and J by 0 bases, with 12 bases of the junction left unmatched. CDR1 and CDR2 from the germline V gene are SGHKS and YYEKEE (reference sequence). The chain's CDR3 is CASSRHTGGRDSYNEQFF. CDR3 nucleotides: TGTGCCAGCAGCAGGCATACAGGGGGTAGGGACTCCTACAATGAGCAGTTCTTC. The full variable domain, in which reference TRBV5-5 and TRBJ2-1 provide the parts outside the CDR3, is DAGVTQSPTHLIKTRGQQVTLRCSPISGHKSVSWYQQVLGQGPQFIFQYYEKEERGRGNFPDRFSARQFPNYSSELNVNALLLGDSALYLCASSRHTGGRDSYNEQFFGPGTRLTVL.

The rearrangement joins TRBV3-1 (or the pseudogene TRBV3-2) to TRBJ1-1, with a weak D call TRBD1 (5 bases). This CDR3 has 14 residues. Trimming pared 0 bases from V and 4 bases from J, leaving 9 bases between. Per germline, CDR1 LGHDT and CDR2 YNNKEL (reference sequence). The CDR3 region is CASSQDWGGTEAFF. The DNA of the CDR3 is TGTGCCAGCAGCCAAGATTGGGGGGGCACTGAAGCTTTCTTT.

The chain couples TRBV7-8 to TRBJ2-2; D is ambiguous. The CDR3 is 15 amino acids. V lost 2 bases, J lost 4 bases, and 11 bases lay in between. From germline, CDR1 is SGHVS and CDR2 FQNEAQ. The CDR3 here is CASSLRNSPTGELFF. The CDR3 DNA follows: TGTGCCAGCAGCTTACGAAACAGCCCCACCGGGGAGCTGTTTTTT.

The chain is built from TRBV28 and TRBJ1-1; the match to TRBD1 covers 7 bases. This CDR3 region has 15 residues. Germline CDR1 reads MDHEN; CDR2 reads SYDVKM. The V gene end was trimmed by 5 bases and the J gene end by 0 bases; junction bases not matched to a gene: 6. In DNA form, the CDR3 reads TGTGCCAGCAGTCCCCCGGGACAGTTGAACACTGAAGCTTTCTTT. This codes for CASSPPGQLNTEAFF.

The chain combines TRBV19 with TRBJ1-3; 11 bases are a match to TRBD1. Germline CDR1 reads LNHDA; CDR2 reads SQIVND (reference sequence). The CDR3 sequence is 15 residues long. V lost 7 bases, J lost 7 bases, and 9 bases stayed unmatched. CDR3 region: CASTPDRGRRNTIYF. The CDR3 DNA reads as TGTGCCAGTACCCCGGACAGGGGGCGCAGGAACACCATATATTTT.

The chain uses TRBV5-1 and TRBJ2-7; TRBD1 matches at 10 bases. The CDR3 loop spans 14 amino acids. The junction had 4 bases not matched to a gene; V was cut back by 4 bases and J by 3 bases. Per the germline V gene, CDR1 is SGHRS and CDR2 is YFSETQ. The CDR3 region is CASSPGQGLYEQYF. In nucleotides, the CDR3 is TGCGCCAGCAGCCCGGGACAGGGGCTCTACGAGCAGTACTTC.

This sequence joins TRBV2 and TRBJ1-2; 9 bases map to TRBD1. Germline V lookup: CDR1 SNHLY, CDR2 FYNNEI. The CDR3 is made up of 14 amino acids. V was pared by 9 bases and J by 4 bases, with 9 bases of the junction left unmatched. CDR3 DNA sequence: TGTGCCAGGGAAGGGACAGGGCGCGCCTATGGCTACACCTTC. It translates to CAREGTGRAYGYTF.

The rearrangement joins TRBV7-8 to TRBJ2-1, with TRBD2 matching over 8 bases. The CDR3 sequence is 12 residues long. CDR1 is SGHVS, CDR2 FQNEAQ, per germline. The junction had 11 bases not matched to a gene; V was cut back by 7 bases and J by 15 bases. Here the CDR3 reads CASTPSGPLVFF. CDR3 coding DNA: TGTGCCAGCACACCTAGCGGGCCCCTAGTGTTCTTC.

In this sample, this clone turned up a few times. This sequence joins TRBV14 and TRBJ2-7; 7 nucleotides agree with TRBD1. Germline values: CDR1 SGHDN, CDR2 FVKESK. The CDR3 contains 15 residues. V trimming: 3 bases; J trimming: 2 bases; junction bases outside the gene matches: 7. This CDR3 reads CASSHLRQGPYEQYF. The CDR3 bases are TGTGCCAGCAGCCATCTACGACAGGGCCCCTACGAGCAGTACTTC.

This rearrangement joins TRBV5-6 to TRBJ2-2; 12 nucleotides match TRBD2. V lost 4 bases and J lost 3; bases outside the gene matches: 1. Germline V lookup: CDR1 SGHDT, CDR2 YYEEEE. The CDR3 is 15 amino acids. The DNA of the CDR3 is TGTGCCAGCAGCCGACTAGCGGGGGACACCGGGGAGCTGTTTTTT. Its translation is CASSRLAGDTGELFF.

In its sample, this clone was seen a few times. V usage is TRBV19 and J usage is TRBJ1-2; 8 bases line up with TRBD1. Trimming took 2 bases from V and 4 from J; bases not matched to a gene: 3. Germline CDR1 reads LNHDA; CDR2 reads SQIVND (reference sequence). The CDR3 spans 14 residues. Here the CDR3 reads CASSIWTGSYGYTF. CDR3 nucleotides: TGTGCCAGTAGTATATGGACAGGGTCCTATGGCTACACCTTC.